The present T cell receptor (beta chain) was sequenced within a study of T cells in Graves' hyperthyroidism and ophthalmopathy. It was RNA transcripts that yielded the amplified TCR beta CDR3 regions. Researchers ran a first-round RT-PCR on the TCR CDR3 using the HTBI primer set. TCRdb re-called the multiplex PCR reads through MiXCR, storing one row per CDR3 protein. The data show about 700,000 distinct CDR3 sequences, roughly 15% seen once. The CDR3 length is 15 residues. V gave up 5 bases and J gave up 1 base, with 12 bases separating them. Germline V gene sequence: CDR1 SEHNR, CDR2 FQNEAQ (reference sequence). Concerning this clonotype itself: A much bigger clone sits one base away, suggesting this may be a read error.

This receptor was identified in a woman under 30 with Graves' hyperthyroidism. The V and J genes are TRBV7-9 and TRBJ2-1; either TRBD1 or TRBD2 may supply D (6 bases each). Sample: blood. The CDR3: CASSHGGHSYNEQFF. The CDR3 DNA reads TGTGCCAGCAGCCACGGGGGACATTCCTACAATGAGCAGTTCTTC.